This T cell receptor beta chain was captured in a study of blood T cell repertoires in COVID-19. Study background: Samples came from the United States, Italy and Spain, spanning acute and convalescent COVID-19.

Germline V lookup: CDR1 MNHEY, CDR2 SVGAGI. This CDR3 spans 14 amino acids. V was clipped by 2 bases and J by 11 bases, with 16 bases between them. In the authors' methods: Using reference gene primer amplification, nucleated cell counts were estimated. Libraries were prepared by immunoSEQ multiplex PCR; TCRdb keeps only in-frame clonotypes and omits some of them. D and trimming come from the DNA, and the V and J calls and clone size come from that table. The sample carries roughly 250,000 clones, almost 85% recorded once. V is TRBV6-5 and J is TRBJ1-5, with a tentative D call TRBD1 (6 bases). This TCR was sampled from a man aged 50-59 years with acute or convalescent COVID-19. Sequencing was done on a sample of peripheral blood. This CDR3 is CASSYGQGMESQHF. The CDR3 nucleotides read TGTGCCAGCAGTTACGGGCAGGGGATGGAGTCCCAGCATTTT.